This record covers a single T cell receptor beta chain. The antigen is unknown. This specimen belongs to a study of T cell repertoires in cytomegalovirus infection. Study-level information: Researchers turned to recently identified HLA-C-restricted CMV epitopes as well as well-studied HLA-B-restricted ones.

TCRdb itself ran the reads through MiXCR, one entry per CDR3 protein. In the table there are roughly 800,000 distinct CDR3 sequences, 25% to 35% of which are singletons. Germline CDR1 reads SNHLY; CDR2 reads FYNNEI. CDR3 length: 15 residues. V gave up 2 bases and J gave up 0 bases, with 11 bases separating them. Study-wide results and limits: Dominating the ex vivo response were HLA-C-restricted CMV-specific TCR beta clonotypes. Adding up the frequency of public TCR beta families identified people who carried CMV plus the relevant HLA.

The chain has TRBV2 and TRBJ2-7; D remains unclear. The sequence was collected from a human donor in good health (CMV status not recorded). Some clones in this sample may be carry-over from other donors' samples. Sequenced here: cultured CD8+ T cells from PBMCs, sampled from culture after CMV antigen stimulation. The CDR3 nucleotides are TGTGCCAGCAGTGAATCCAGAAAGAGCTCCTACGAGCAGTACTTC. The encoded protein is CASSESRKSSYEQYF.